The 26 T cell receptor beta chains in this list originate from one sample, sequenced in a study of STAT5B mutations in CD4+ large granular lymphocyte leukemia. Using immunoSEQ multiplex PCR, the repertoire was profiled, and TCRdb retains in-frame clones only, with some absent. The data show tens of thousands of clones, with around 82% seen just once and 0.3% to 0.45% held by the top ten. The specimen was CD4+ T cells from blood buffy coats. These receptors all come from a human donor in good health.

The CDR3 protein is CASTYSGQGGTEAFF. The CDR3 DNA is TGTGCCAGCACGTACTCGGGGCAGGGTGGAACTGAAGCTTTCTTT. The V and J genes are TRBV5-6 and TRBJ1-1; TRBD1 might be the D (5 bases). The CDR3 is 15 amino acids. Deletions cut 6 bases from V and 5 bases from J, with 20 bases between. CDR1 and CDR2 (germline): SGHDT, YYEEEE.

This chain joins TRBV30 and TRBJ2-7; no firm D call. Germline lookup yields CDR1 GTSNPN and CDR2 SVGIG (reference sequence). Trimming pared 7 bases from V and 3 bases from J, leaving 13 bases between. CDR3 length: 12 residues. This CDR3 is CAYSLRNYEQYF. Written as DNA, the CDR3 is TGTGCCTACTCTCTCAGAAACTACGAGCAGTACTTC.

The V and J genes are TRBV5-1 and TRBJ2-3; TRBD1 aligns across 7 bases. The CDR3 length is 15 residues. V trimming: 0 bases; J trimming: 6 bases; junction bases outside the gene matches: 7. Germline V gene data show CDR1 as SGHRS and CDR2 as YFSETQ. CDR3 protein: CASSLGRVRGDTQYF. The DNA of the CDR3 is TGCGCCAGCAGCTTGGGACGGGTCAGGGGGGATACGCAGTATTTT.

The chain recombines TRBV27 with TRBJ2-7; TRBD1 might be the D (6 bases). This CDR3 is 15 amino acids long. Trimming cost V 7 bases and J 6 bases, with 22 bases left between them. CDR1 and CDR2 (germline): MNHEY, SMNVEV (reference sequence). The CDR3 region is CASTPKTGRGTEQYF. Here the CDR3 DNA reads TGTGCCAGCACTCCAAAAACGGGCAGGGGTACCGAGCAGTACTTC.

The CDR3 region has the DNA TGTGCCAGCAGCTCAAGCGGGGGGCTCTACGAGCAGTACTTC. It is translated as CASSSSGGLYEQYF. The chain has TRBV11-2 and TRBJ2-7; 9 bases are a match to TRBD2. Germline lookup yields CDR1 SGHAT and CDR2 FQNNGV. The CDR3 is 14 residues long. The ends lost 4 bases at V and 3 bases at J; junction bases unmatched: 4.

This sequence joins TRBV28 and TRBJ2-7; 9 bases map to TRBD1. Per germline, CDR1 MDHEN and CDR2 SYDVKM. The V gene end was trimmed by 6 bases and the J gene end by 1 base; junction bases not matched to a gene: 7. This CDR3 contains 15 residues. The CDR3 region has the DNA TGTGCCAGCAGCCCATTCGGACAGGGGTCCTACGAGCAGTACTTC. Its translation: CASSPFGQGSYEQYF.

This rearrangement joins TRBV5-1 to TRBJ1-6, with D unresolved. CDR1 is SGHRS, CDR2 YFSETQ, per germline. V shed 0 bases and J shed 7 bases, with 11 bases lying between them. The length of the CDR3 is 15 residues. The CDR3 region is CASSLDRRNNSPLHF. CDR3 DNA: TGCGCCAGCAGCTTGGACAGACGGAACAATTCACCCCTCCACTTT.

The chain combines TRBV5-1 with TRBJ1-2, with a tentative D call TRBD1 (5 bases). V was cut by 7 bases and J by 8 bases, with 18 bases left in between. In germline, CDR1 is SGHRS, CDR2 YFSETQ. The length of the CDR3 is 13 residues. CDR3 in amino acids: CASPVWGDKGYTF. The CDR3 DNA reads as TGCGCCAGCCCCGTGTGGGGCGATAAAGGCTACACCTTC. Supplemented by reference TRBV5-1 and TRBJ1-2, the full variable domain reads KAGVTQTPRYLIKTRGQQVTLSCSPISGHRSVSWYQQTPGQGLQFLFEYFSETQRNKGNFPGRFSGRQFSNSRSEMNVSTLELGDSALYLCASPVWGDKGYTFGSGTRLTVV.

The chain is built from TRBV9 and TRBJ2-2, with no clear D. Looked up from germline, CDR1 is SGDLS and CDR2 is YYNGEE. V lost 5 bases and J 2 bases, leaving 4 bases between the germline ends. The CDR3 has 12 residues. CDR3 loop: CASSINTGELFF. For the CDR3, the DNA is TGTGCCAGCAGTATTAACACCGGGGAGCTGTTTTTT.

The V gene is TRBV13, the J gene TRBJ2-5; D might be TRBD2 (6 bases). In germline, CDR1 is PRHDT, CDR2 FYEKMQ (reference sequence). This CDR3 region has 16 residues. Deletions cut 3 bases from V and 3 bases from J, with 17 bases between. In DNA, the CDR3 is TGTGCCAGCAGCTTGGAGGGGACGCGCTCGGAAGAGACCCAGTACTTC. This sequence encodes CASSLEGTRSEETQYF.

This rearrangement joins TRBV30 to TRBJ1-1; D remains ambiguous. This CDR3 contains 13 residues. Trimming pared 7 bases from V and 1 base from J, leaving 13 bases between. In germline, CDR1 is GTSNPN, CDR2 SVGIG (reference sequence). The chain's CDR3 is CASNSGRNTEAFF. Written as DNA, the CDR3 is TGTGCCTCCAATTCAGGAAGGAACACTGAAGCTTTCTTT.

This chain joins TRBV11-2 and TRBJ1-1; D unclear. The germline V gene has CDR1 SGHAT and CDR2 FQNNGV. Between the trimmed V and J ends, which lost 5 bases and 7 bases, there was a span of 8 bases. The length of the CDR3 is 11 residues. CDR3 sequence: CASSRAGEAFF. CDR3 sequence (DNA): TGTGCCAGCAGCCGGGCGGGTGAAGCTTTCTTT.

CDR3: CAWSRNRGNYGYTF. Here the CDR3 DNA reads TGTGCCTGGAGTCGTAACAGGGGGAACTATGGCTACACCTTC. The rearrangement uses TRBV30 and TRBJ1-2; 8 nucleotides agree with TRBD1. The CDR3 spans 14 residues. Germline V CDR1 and CDR2: GTSNPN, SVGIG (reference sequence). V shed 2 bases, J shed 2 bases, and the junction held 4 bases outside the gene matches.

The chain joins TRBV9 to TRBJ2-3; TRBD2 matches 11 bases. Germline CDR1 and CDR2: SGDLS and YYNGEE. This CDR3 region has 21 residues. V trimming: 5 bases; J trimming: 0 bases; junction bases outside the gene matches: 20. The CDR3 DNA reads as TGTGCCAGCAGGAGCCTCGCGGCTAGCGGGGGGTATCCAATTAGCACAGATACGCAGTATTTT. It yields the protein CASRSLAASGGYPISTDTQYF.

The J gene is TRBJ2-3, the V gene TRBV6-1; D may be TRBD1 (6 bases). Per the germline V gene, CDR1 is MNHNS and CDR2 is SASEGT. This CDR3 is 15 amino acids long. V shed 6 bases and J shed 2 bases, with 15 bases lying between them. CDR3 region: CASSKLRGNTDTQYF. The CDR3 DNA sequence: TGTGCCAGCAGCAAGCTTAGGGGGAACACAGATACGCAGTATTTT.

A few counts support this clone. The chain is built from TRBV5-1 and TRBJ1-1; unclear D gene. The CDR3 runs to 15 residues. With 5 bases removed from V and 0 bases from J, the gap between germline ends came to 14 bases. Germline V gives CDR1 SGHRS, CDR2 YFSETQ. The CDR3 reads CASSAMGLMNTEAFF. The CDR3 region has the DNA TGCGCCAGCAGTGCGATGGGTCTCATGAACACTGAAGCTTTCTTT.

The chain uses TRBV5-5 and TRBJ2-2; a possible D gene is TRBD1 (5 bases). Trimming left V 4 bases short and J 4 bases short, with 14 bases between. Germline CDR1 SGHKS, CDR2 YYEKEE (reference sequence). The CDR3 sequence is 15 residues long. The chain's CDR3 is CASSTGRRGTGELFF. CDR3 nucleotides: TGTGCCAGCAGCACCGGACGAAGGGGCACCGGGGAGCTGTTTTTT. The variable domain in full, completed from reference TRBV5-5 and TRBJ2-2, reads DAGVTQSPTHLIKTRGQQVTLRCSPISGHKSVSWYQQVLGQGPQFIFQYYEKEERGRGNFPDRFSARQFPNYSSELNVNALLLGDSALYLCASSTGRRGTGELFFGEGSRLTVL.

The rearrangement links TRBV5-6 to TRBJ2-5; the D is unclear. The CDR3 sequence is 13 residues long. V lost 4 bases and J lost 5, with 12 bases in between. CDR1 and CDR2 (germline): SGHDT, YYEEEE. CDR3 coding DNA: TGTGCCAGCAGCCCCCGGCATCGGGAGACCCAGTACTTC. Translation: CASSPRHRETQYF.

This chain links TRBV28 with TRBJ1-5; D is unclear. Trimming pared 3 bases from V and 1 base from J, leaving 7 bases between. Germline values: CDR1 MDHEN, CDR2 SYDVKM. CDR3 length equals 14 residues. DNA of the CDR3: TGTGCCAGCAGTTTTTGGGAGAGCAATCAGCCCCAGCATTTT. Protein sequence: CASSFWESNQPQHF.

In this sample, this clone turned up once. The chain recombines TRBV7-2 with TRBJ1-1; TRBD1 matches at 10 bases. The junction had 3 bases not matched to a gene; V was cut back by 4 bases and J by 4 bases. The CDR3 spans 14 residues. CDR1 and CDR2 from the germline V gene are SGHTA and FQGNSA. DNA of the CDR3: TGTGCCAGCAGCTCAAGGACAGGGGGCACTGAAGCTTTCTTT. Protein: CASSSRTGGTEAFF.

This clone was picked up one time. V and J are TRBV7-2 and TRBJ2-7; either TRBD1 or TRBD2 may supply D (5 bases each). V lost 5 bases and J 3 bases, leaving 20 bases between the germline ends. Germline assignment: CDR1 SGHTA and CDR2 FQGNSA. The CDR3 has 16 amino acids. CDR3 DNA: TGTGCCAGCAGCCTCGGGGCCAAGGAGATACTCTACGAGCAGTACTTC. This gives the protein CASSLGAKEILYEQYF.

The rearrangement uses TRBV2 and TRBJ1-4, with D hard to call. The V gene lost 9 bases and the J gene lost 5 bases, with 13 bases spanning the gap. The CDR3 is made up of 13 amino acids. Germline-derived CDR1 and CDR2 are SNHLY and FYNNEI. In DNA form, the CDR3 reads TGTGCCAGATTAAGGGCGGTAAATGAAAAACTGTTTTTT. This gives the protein CARLRAVNEKLFF.

The chain recombines TRBV6-6 with TRBJ1-2; D unclear. V was clipped by 5 bases and J by 5 bases, with 9 bases between them. The V gene's germline CDR1 is MNHNY and CDR2 SVGAGI (reference sequence). This CDR3 comprises 12 residues. In DNA form, the CDR3 reads TGTGCCAGCAGTCCAAACGCTTATGGCTACACCTTC. Its protein is CASSPNAYGYTF.

The rearrangement joins TRBV5-4 to TRBJ2-1, with D maybe TRBD2 (5 bases). The germline gives CDR1 SGHNT, CDR2 YYREEE (reference sequence). Deletions cut 4 bases from V and 0 bases from J, with 14 bases between. The CDR3 is 16 residues long. This CDR3 is CASSPPGESSYNEQFF. CDR3 DNA sequence: TGTGCCAGCAGCCCCCCCGGGGAAAGCTCCTACAATGAGCAGTTCTTC.

The rearrangement uses TRBV19 and TRBJ2-7, with 10 bases aligning to TRBD1. This CDR3 contains 15 residues. The junction had 9 bases not matched to a gene; V was cut back by 4 bases and J by 6 bases. Looked up from germline, CDR1 is LNHDA and CDR2 is SQIVND (reference sequence). The CDR3 DNA reads TGTGCCAGTAGTAAATCACCCGGGACAGGGGTCGAGCAGTACTTC. Translated, it gives CASSKSPGTGVEQYF.

The chain is built from TRBV10-3 and TRBJ2-3, with TRBD1 matching over 12 bases. CDR1 and CDR2 from the germline V gene are ENHRY and SYGVKD. The V and J ends lost 5 bases and 1 base, in that order; junction bases with no gene match: 16. CDR3 length equals 20 residues. CDR3 sequence (DNA): TGTGCCATCAGTTCTTCTCCGGGACAGGGGGCGGGGACCCGCACAGATACGCAGTATTTT. Translating gives CAISSSPGQGAGTRTDTQYF.